Below, one T cell receptor (beta chain) is given with its context. It lacks a known antigen. Nothing much larger sits one base from this clone, and base qualities are not available. Ficoll-Paque density gradient centrifugation was the method used to isolate PBMCs. The source of the sample is a study of T-cell memory formation after mild COVID-19 (TCRdb year 2021). Regarding the research as a whole: TCR sequence clusters from the two donors were found to be largely donor specific. Longitudinal TCRalpha and TCRbeta repertoire sequencing tracked T-cell clones expanding and contracting after mild COVID-19 in a couple of donors. The cohort was made up of two young adult volunteers, one female and one male, who were previously healthy. What the authors observed across the whole study: Some responding clones were detected in pre-infection memory, which suggested that pre-existing cross-reactive memory T cells had joined the SARS-CoV-2 response. SARS-CoV-2 specificity was not confirmed for the second-wave clones peaking on day 37. Clones contracting from day 15 to 85 had balanced CD4/CD8 phenotypes, while a second wave expanding from day 15 to 37 was biased towards CD4+. The study included only a couple of mild cases, and larger cohorts that include severe cases with pre-infection samples were judged to be necessary. Contracting CD4+ clones appeared mostly in the CM and EM memory subsets, whereas CD8+ clones were enriched in EMRA.

The sequencing machine was an Illumina NovaSeq 6000. cDNA libraries for TCRalpha and TCRbeta were prepared by 5'RACE using constant-segment primers, with sample barcodes and unique molecular identifiers added. RNA was extracted from every sample with Trizol reagent. The libraries were amplified in two PCR steps, and the second step added a second sample barcode and Illumina TruSeq adapters. The libraries were sequenced on an Illumina NovaSeq using 2 x 150 bp paired-end reads. In the source study's methods: The reads were demultiplexed and collapsed into UMI-guided consensus sequences using migec v1.2.7. Using mixcr v2.1.11, the UMI consensuses were aligned to TRA and TRB V and J templates and assembled into clonotypes. Expanded or contracted clonotypes were those called significant by both edgeR and NoisET, with noise models trained on biological replicates. For edgeR calls, the thresholds were a false discovery rate-adjusted p below 0.01 and a log2 fold-change of 1. PCA with hierarchical clustering of max-normalized trajectories of the 1000 most abundant clonotypes was used as exploratory dynamics analysis. Each responding clone was given a CD4 or CD8 phenotype based on the CD4+ and CD8+ repertoires, which had been sequenced separately. The public reads were reprocessed in TCRdb via fastp at Q25 and MiXCR, keeping in-frame beta chains. Merged by CDR3 protein, the rows form single entries marked with the most common genes and DNA. The V and J calls shown here were made by TCRdb, not taken from the authors' results. This sample lists 35,000 to 45,000 distinct CDR3 sequences; 5.5% to 8.5% were detected once. Clones ranked in the top ten supply 0.6% to 1% of the sample.

V sheds 1 base and J sheds 1 base, leaving 8 bases between their ends. The CDR3 runs 15 amino acids, cysteine and phenylalanine included. Only the CDR3 region is kept as DNA, spanning 45 bases read in frame from base 1. The sequenced sample was PBMCs or a T cell subset sorted from them (not recorded which). This TCR was sampled from an adult who had mild COVID-19 (a few samples of this study predate the infection). The sample titles of this study are shuffled in the database, so cell type and time point are left out. The chain joins TRBV12-3 or TRBV12-4 to TRBJ2-1, with the D gene uncertain. The CDR3 loop reads CASSLGFMSYNEQFF. Read as DNA, the sequence is TGTGCCAGCAGTTTAGGTTTTATGTCCTACAATGAGCAGTTCTTC.